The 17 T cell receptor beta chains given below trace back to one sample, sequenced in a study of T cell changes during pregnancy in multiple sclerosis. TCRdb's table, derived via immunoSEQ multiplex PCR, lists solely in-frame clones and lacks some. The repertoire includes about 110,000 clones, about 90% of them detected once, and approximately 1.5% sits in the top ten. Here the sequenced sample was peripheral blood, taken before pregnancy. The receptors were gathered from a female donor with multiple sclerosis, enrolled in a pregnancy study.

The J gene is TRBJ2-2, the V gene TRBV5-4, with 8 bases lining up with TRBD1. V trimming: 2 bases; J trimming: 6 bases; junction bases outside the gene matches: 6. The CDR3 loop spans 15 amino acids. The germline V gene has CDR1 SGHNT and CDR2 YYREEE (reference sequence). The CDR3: CASSFGQGGPGELFF. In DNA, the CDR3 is TGTGCCAGCAGCTTTGGACAGGGTGGGCCCGGGGAGCTGTTTTTT. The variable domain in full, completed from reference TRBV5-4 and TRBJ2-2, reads ETGVTQSPTHLIKTRGQQVTLRCSSQSGHNTVSWYQQALGQGPQFIFQYYREEENGRGNFPPRFSGLQFPNYSSELNVNALELDDSALYLCASSFGQGGPGELFFGEGSRLTVL.

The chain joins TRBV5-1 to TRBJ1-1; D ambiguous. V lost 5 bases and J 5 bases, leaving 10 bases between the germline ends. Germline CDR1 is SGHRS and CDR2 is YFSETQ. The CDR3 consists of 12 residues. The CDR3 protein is CASSYTETEAFF. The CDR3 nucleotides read TGCGCCAGCAGTTATACAGAGACTGAAGCTTTCTTT.

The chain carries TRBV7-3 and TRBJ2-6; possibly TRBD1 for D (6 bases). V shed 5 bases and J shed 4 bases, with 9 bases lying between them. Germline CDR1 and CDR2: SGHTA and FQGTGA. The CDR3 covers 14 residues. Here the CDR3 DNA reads TGTGCCAGCAGCCCAGGGGTGGGGGCCAACGTCCTGACTTTC. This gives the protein CASSPGVGANVLTF.

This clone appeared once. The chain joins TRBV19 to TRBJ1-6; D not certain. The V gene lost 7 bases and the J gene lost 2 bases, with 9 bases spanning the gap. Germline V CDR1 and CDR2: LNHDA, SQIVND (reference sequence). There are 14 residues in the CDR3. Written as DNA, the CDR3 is TGTGCCAGTAAAGGCACAGCCTATAATTCACCCCTCCACTTT. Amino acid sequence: CASKGTAYNSPLHF.

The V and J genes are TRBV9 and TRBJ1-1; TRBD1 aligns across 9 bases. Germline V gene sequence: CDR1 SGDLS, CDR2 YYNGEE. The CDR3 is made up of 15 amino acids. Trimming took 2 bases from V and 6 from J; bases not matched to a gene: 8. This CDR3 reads CASSVGDRARAEAFF. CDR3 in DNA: TGTGCCAGCAGCGTGGGGGACAGGGCCCGGGCTGAAGCTTTCTTT.

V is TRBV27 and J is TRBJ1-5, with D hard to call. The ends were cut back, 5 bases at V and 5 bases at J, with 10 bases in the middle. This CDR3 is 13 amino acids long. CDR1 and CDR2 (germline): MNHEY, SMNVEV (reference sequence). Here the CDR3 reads CASSGDIYQPQHF. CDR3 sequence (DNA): TGTGCCAGCAGTGGCGACATCTATCAGCCCCAGCATTTT.

The CDR3 DNA sequence: TGTGCCTGGAGTTTCGGACAGGGGTACACTGAAGCTTTCTTT. Protein product: CAWSFGQGYTEAFF. The rearrangement uses TRBV30 and TRBJ1-1; 9 bases match TRBD1. CDR3 size: 14 residues. CDR1 is GTSNPN and CDR2 is SVGIG in the germline V gene (reference sequence). J was trimmed by 3 bases and V by 2 bases; bases with no gene match: 4.

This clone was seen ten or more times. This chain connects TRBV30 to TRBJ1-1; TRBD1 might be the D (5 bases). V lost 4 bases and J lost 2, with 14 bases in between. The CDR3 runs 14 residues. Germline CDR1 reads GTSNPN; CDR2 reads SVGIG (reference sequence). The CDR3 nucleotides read TGTGCCTGGACCCCGGGACTCCCCAACACTGAAGCTTTCTTT. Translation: CAWTPGLPNTEAFF.

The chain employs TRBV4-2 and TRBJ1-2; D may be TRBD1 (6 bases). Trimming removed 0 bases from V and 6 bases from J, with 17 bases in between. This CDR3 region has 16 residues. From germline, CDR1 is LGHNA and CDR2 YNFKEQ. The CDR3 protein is CASSQDRVDSINGYTF. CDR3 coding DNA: TGTGCCAGCAGCCAAGATCGGGTGGACAGTATCAATGGCTACACCTTC.

CDR3 loop: CASREDTEYNEQFF. CDR3 nucleotide sequence: TGTGCCAGCAGAGAGGACACCGAATACAATGAGCAGTTCTTC. The chain recombines TRBV6-5 with TRBJ2-1, with D possibly TRBD1 on 5 matching bases. CDR1 and CDR2 (germline): MNHEY, SVGAGI. The CDR3 has 14 residues. V was cut by 6 bases and J by 4 bases, with 13 bases left in between.

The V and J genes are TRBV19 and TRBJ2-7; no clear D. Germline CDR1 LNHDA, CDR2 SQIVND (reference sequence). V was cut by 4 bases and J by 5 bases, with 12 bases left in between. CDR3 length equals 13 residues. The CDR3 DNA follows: TGTGCCAGTAGTACTAGTCGAGTGAACGAGCAGTACTTC. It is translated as CASSTSRVNEQYF.

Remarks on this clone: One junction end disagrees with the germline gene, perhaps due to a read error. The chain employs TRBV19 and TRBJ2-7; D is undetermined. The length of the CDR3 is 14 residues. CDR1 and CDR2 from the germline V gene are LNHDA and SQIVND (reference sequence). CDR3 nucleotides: TGTGCCAGTAGTATTTCGGGTAACTCCCACGAGCAGTACTTC. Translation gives CASSISGNSHEQYF. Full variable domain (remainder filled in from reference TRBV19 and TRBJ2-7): DGGITQSPKYLFRKEGQNVTLSCEQNLNHDAMYWYRQDPGQGLRLIYYSQIVNDFQKGDIAEGYSVSREKKESFPLTVTSAQKNPTAFYLCASSISGNSHEQYFGPGTRLTVT.

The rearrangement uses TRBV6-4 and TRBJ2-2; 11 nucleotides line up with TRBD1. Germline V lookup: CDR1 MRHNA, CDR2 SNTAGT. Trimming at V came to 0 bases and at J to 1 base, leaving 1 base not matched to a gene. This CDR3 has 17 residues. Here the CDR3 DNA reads TGTGCCAGCAGTGACTCGGGACAGGGGGTGAACACCGGGGAGCTGTTTTTT. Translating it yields CASSDSGQGVNTGELFF.

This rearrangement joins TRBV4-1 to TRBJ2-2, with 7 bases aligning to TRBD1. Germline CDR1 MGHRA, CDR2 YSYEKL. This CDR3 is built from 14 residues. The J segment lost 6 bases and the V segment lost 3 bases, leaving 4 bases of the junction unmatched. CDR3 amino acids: CASSQGRGSGELFF. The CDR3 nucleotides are TGCGCCAGCAGCCAGGGCAGGGGGTCCGGGGAGCTGTTTTTT.

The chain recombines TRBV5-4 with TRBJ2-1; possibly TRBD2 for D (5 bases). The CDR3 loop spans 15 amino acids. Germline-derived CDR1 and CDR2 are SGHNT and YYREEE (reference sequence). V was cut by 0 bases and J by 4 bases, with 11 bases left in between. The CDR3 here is CASSLDSGYYNEQFF. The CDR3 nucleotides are TGTGCCAGCAGCTTGGACAGCGGATATTACAATGAGCAGTTCTTC.

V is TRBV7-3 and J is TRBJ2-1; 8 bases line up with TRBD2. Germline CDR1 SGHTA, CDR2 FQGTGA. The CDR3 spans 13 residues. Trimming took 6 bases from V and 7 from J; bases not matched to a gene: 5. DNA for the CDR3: TGTGCCAGCAGAAGCGGGGGTCGGAATGAGCAGTTCTTC. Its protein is CASRSGGRNEQFF.

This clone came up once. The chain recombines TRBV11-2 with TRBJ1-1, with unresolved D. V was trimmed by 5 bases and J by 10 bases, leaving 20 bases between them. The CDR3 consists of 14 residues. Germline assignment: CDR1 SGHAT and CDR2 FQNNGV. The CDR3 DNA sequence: TGTGCCAGCAGCCCGATCGAGGGCCGAAGGTCAGCTTTCTTT. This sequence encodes CASSPIEGRRSAFF. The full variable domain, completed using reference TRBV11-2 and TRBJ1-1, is EAGVAQSPRYKIIEKRQSVAFWCNPISGHATLYWYQQILGQGPKLLIQFQNNGVVDDSQLPKDRFSAERLKGVDSTLKIQPAKLEDSAVYLCASSPIEGRRSAFFGQGTRLTVV.